Shown below are 20 T cell receptor beta chains from a single sample sequenced in a study of T cell responses to AZD1222 COVID-19 vaccine. The method was immunoSEQ multiplex PCR; TCRdb's version includes in-frame clones alone and lacks a portion of them. The table shows more than 95,000 clones, with around 94% occurring only once. The sample was peripheral blood, taken 28 days after the second AZD1222 dose. The receptors originated from an adult who received the AZD1222 COVID-19 vaccine.

In its sample, this clone was seen a few times. The chain carries TRBV7-6 and TRBJ2-5; D gene unclear. In germline, CDR1 is SGHVS, CDR2 FNYEAQ. Between the trimmed V and J ends, which lost 3 bases and 0 bases, there was a span of 2 bases. The CDR3 is 12 residues long. The CDR3 loop is CASSLDQETQYF. The CDR3, as DNA: TGTGCCAGCAGCTTGGACCAAGAGACCCAGTACTTC.

This clone has just a few counts. Other DNA sequences in the sample encode the same CDR3. The chain joins TRBV7-2 to TRBJ2-6; D is undetermined. Trimming pared 3 bases from V and 7 bases from J, leaving 7 bases between. The CDR3 is 13 residues long. CDR1 and CDR2 (germline): SGHTA, FQGNSA. CDR3 sequence (DNA): TGTGCCAGCAGCTTTTTCGGAGCCAACGTCCTGACTTTC. This gives the protein CASSFFGANVLTF. Looking up the rest from reference TRBV7-2 and TRBJ2-6 gives the full variable domain: GAGVSQSPSNKVTEKGKDVELRCDPISGHTALYWYRQSLGQGLEFLIYFQGNSAPDKSGLPSDRFSAERTGGSVSTLTIQRTQQEDSAVYLCASSFFGANVLTFGAGSRLTVL.

The V and J genes are TRBV7-2 and TRBJ2-7; 8 bases match TRBD2. Germline CDR1 and CDR2: SGHTA and FQGNSA. The trim removed 2 bases at V and 0 bases at J, leaving 6 bases unmatched. This CDR3 has 16 residues. Written as DNA, the CDR3 is TGTGCCAGCAGCTTATTAGCGGGATCAAGCTCCTACGAGCAGTACTTC. The encoded protein is CASSLLAGSSSYEQYF.

The V gene is TRBV3-1 (or the pseudogene TRBV3-2), the J gene TRBJ2-1, with 9 bases lining up with TRBD2. Looked up from germline, CDR1 is LGHDT and CDR2 is YNNKEL (reference sequence). The trim removed 0 bases at V and 7 bases at J, leaving 13 bases unmatched. This CDR3 region has 18 residues. CDR3 residues: CASSQDQTVAGVRNEQFF. CDR3 DNA sequence: TGTGCCAGCAGCCAAGATCAGACGGTAGCGGGAGTTCGGAATGAGCAGTTCTTC.

The chain uses TRBV30 and TRBJ2-2; D not resolved. The V gene's germline CDR1 is GTSNPN and CDR2 SVGIG (reference sequence). The CDR3 length is 12 residues. Trimming pared 2 bases from V and 4 bases from J, leaving 5 bases between. Here the CDR3 reads CAWSTITGELFF. The CDR3 coding sequence is TGTGCCTGGAGTACAATCACCGGGGAGCTGTTTTTT.

V usage is TRBV4-1 and J usage is TRBJ2-5; a possible D gene is TRBD2 (6 bases). Trimming took 5 bases from V and 1 from J, leaving 17 bases between them. The germline CDR1 and CDR2 sequences are MGHRA and YSYEKL. This CDR3 comprises 16 residues. Written as DNA, the CDR3 is TGCGCCAGCAGCGATCTCGGGCGGGACCCCCAAGAGACCCAGTACTTC. Translating it yields CASSDLGRDPQETQYF.

The chain has TRBV2 and TRBJ1-2, with D uncertain. The CDR3 has 15 residues. CDR1 is SNHLY and CDR2 is FYNNEI in the germline V gene. V was pared by 4 bases and J by 4 bases, with 16 bases between. CDR3 sequence reads: CASSGVAGVGYGYTF. In DNA form, the CDR3 reads TGTGCCAGCAGTGGAGTGGCCGGGGTTGGCTATGGCTACACCTTC.

The CDR3 DNA follows: TGCGCCAGCGGCGGACTAGCGGGATCTTGGTACAATGAGCAGTTCTTC. Translation gives CASGGLAGSWYNEQFF. This rearrangement joins TRBV10-2 to TRBJ2-1; 12 bases fit TRBD2. J gave up 4 bases and V 8 bases, and 9 bases lay outside the gene matches. This CDR3 has 16 residues. The germline CDR1 and CDR2 sequences are WSHSY and SAAADI.

The V gene is TRBV4-2, the J gene TRBJ1-5; the D is unclear. V lost 0 bases and J 4 bases, leaving 10 bases between the germline ends. The CDR3 runs 15 residues. CDR1 LGHNA and CDR2 YNFKEQ come from the germline V gene. CDR3 loop: CASSQDSGPNQPQHF. The DNA of the CDR3 is TGTGCCAGCAGCCAAGATTCGGGTCCTAATCAGCCCCAGCATTTT.

The V gene is TRBV11-2, the J gene TRBJ2-7; 8 nucleotides align to TRBD2. J was trimmed by 3 bases and V by 4 bases; bases with no gene match: 14. The CDR3 is 17 amino acids. CDR1 and CDR2 from the germline V gene are SGHAT and FQNNGV. DNA for the CDR3: TGTGCCAGCAGCTCCACACCCGGGACTAGGATGTTCTACGAGCAGTACTTC. Translated: CASSSTPGTRMFYEQYF.

V and J are TRBV19 and TRBJ2-7; 8 nucleotides align to TRBD1. The CDR3 runs to 15 residues. With V trimmed by 5 bases and J by 2 bases, 8 bases remained unmatched. CDR1 and CDR2 (germline): LNHDA, SQIVND (reference sequence). Here the CDR3 reads CASSGGTGSAYEQYF. The DNA for the CDR3 is TGTGCCAGTAGTGGTGGGACAGGCTCAGCCTACGAGCAGTACTTC.

J is TRBJ1-1 and V is TRBV7-9; D remains ambiguous. Germline CDR1 and CDR2: SEHNR and FQNEAQ (reference sequence). V shed 2 bases and J shed 4 bases, with 20 bases lying between them. This CDR3 is built from 17 residues. The CDR3 reads CASSLRLPWRAATEAFF. CDR3 bases: TGTGCCAGCAGCTTACGTCTTCCGTGGAGGGCCGCCACTGAAGCTTTCTTT.

The gene calls are TRBV5-1 and TRBJ2-3; 8 nucleotides align to TRBD1. V was clipped by 4 bases and J by 3 bases; unmatched bases: 1. This CDR3 is 13 amino acids long. Germline CDR1 reads SGHRS; CDR2 reads YFSETQ. The CDR3 DNA reads TGCGCCAGCAGCGGACAGGGTACAGATACGCAGTATTTT. Encoded protein: CASSGQGTDTQYF.

This sequence joins TRBV28 and TRBJ2-1; D unclear. This CDR3 is 12 amino acids long. V lost 7 bases, J lost 6 bases, and 10 bases lay in between. CDR1 is MDHEN, CDR2 SYDVKM, per germline. CDR3 coding DNA: TGTGCCAGCAATCCGCCCTCCAATGAGCAGTTCTTC. Its translation: CASNPPSNEQFF.

The V call is TRBV6-1, the J call TRBJ2-3; TRBD1 agrees at 10 bases. The CDR3 sequence is 15 residues long. With V trimmed by 1 base and J by 4 bases, 2 bases remained unmatched. CDR1 and CDR2 (germline): MNHNS, SASEGT. The CDR3 protein is CASSEGGTGADTQYF. The CDR3, as DNA: TGTGCCAGCAGTGAAGGGGGGACAGGGGCAGATACGCAGTATTTT.

The chain combines TRBV6-5 with TRBJ1-4, with 7 bases matching TRBD1. The V and J ends lost 6 bases and 8 bases, in that order; junction bases with no gene match: 9. CDR1 and CDR2 (germline): MNHEY, SVGAGI. This CDR3 spans 14 amino acids. CDR3 nucleotide sequence: TGTGCCAGCAGAAGGGCCCGGGACAGCGAAAAACTGTTTTTT. Translating it yields CASRRARDSEKLFF.

V is TRBV27 and J is TRBJ2-1; 7 nucleotides align to TRBD2. Germline CDR1 and CDR2: MNHEY and SMNVEV (reference sequence). With V trimmed by 4 bases and J by 9 bases, 12 bases remained unmatched. The CDR3 length is 15 residues. DNA for the CDR3: TGTGCCAGCAGTTACTCATCGGGACTATCGGTTGAGCAGTTCTTC. It codes for CASSYSSGLSVEQFF.

The V gene is TRBV7-2, the J gene TRBJ2-2, with D maybe TRBD2 (5 bases). This CDR3 comprises 13 residues. From germline, CDR1 is SGHTA and CDR2 FQGNSA. V was shortened by 6 bases and J by 3 bases, with 8 bases between the two germline ends. DNA for the CDR3: TGTGCCAGCAGTTACGGGGACACCGGGGAGCTGTTTTTT. Encoded protein: CASSYGDTGELFF. Complete variable domain (other parts from reference TRBV7-2 and TRBJ2-2): GAGVSQSPSNKVTEKGKDVELRCDPISGHTALYWYRQSLGQGLEFLIYFQGNSAPDKSGLPSDRFSAERTGGSVSTLTIQRTQQEDSAVYLCASSYGDTGELFFGEGSRLTVL.

The CDR3 bases are TGTGCCAGCAGCTTCAGGCCAGGGGGTGGCTACACCTTC. Its protein product is CASSFRPGGGYTF. This chain joins TRBV7-2 and TRBJ1-2; TRBD1 matches 7 bases. Losses at the gene ends were 3 bases for V and 7 bases for J; bases not matched to a gene: 5. CDR3 length: 13 residues. CDR1 is SGHTA, CDR2 FQGNSA, per germline.

The rearrangement uses TRBV4-2 and TRBJ2-7; D might be TRBD1 (6 bases). The CDR3 covers 14 residues. Germline values: CDR1 LGHNA, CDR2 YNFKEQ. V lost 1 base, J lost 2 bases, and 9 bases lay in between. The CDR3 DNA reads TGTGCCAGCAGCCAAGCAGGGACAACCTACGAGCAGTACTTC. As protein: CASSQAGTTYEQYF.